The 25 T cell receptor beta chains below all came from one sample that was sequenced in a study of blood T cells in healthy people across ages. Primers used in a second PCR of about 6 to 11 cycles were a sample-barcoded 5' primer and a J-beta primer mix. TCRdb reanalysed the 5' RACE reads using MiXCR and keeps one entry per CDR3 protein. In the table there are around 710,000 distinct CDR3 sequences, roughly 44% of which are singletons. Sequences were obtained from blood. The receptors derive from a woman aged 55-70 years in good health.

This clonotype turned up a few times. Germline and junction disagree at one end, which may indicate a read error. The rearrangement joins TRBV20-1 to TRBJ2-1, with TRBD2 matching over 11 bases. CDR1 is DFQATT, CDR2 SNEGSKA, per germline (reference sequence). The CDR3 consists of 16 residues. This CDR3 is CSARAYSGRAYNEQFF. CDR3 sequence (DNA): TGCAGTGCTAGAGCTTATAGCGGGAGGGCCTATAATGAGCAGTTCTTC.

This clonotype has just a few counts. The V and J genes are TRBV7-2 and TRBJ2-5; D could derive from TRBD1 or TRBD2 (5 bases each). Germline V lookup: CDR1 SGHTA, CDR2 FQGNSA. This CDR3 is 16 amino acids long. V gave up 0 bases and J gave up 2 bases, with 13 bases separating them. The CDR3 region is CASSLAVGRGQETQYF. DNA for the CDR3: TGTGCCAGCAGCTTAGCGGTGGGGCGAGGGCAAGAGACCCAGTACTTC.

Ten or more counts support this clonotype. The V and J genes are TRBV29-1 and TRBJ2-1, with 13 nucleotides matching TRBD2. Unmatched junction bases numbered 5, after V lost 7 bases and J lost 2 bases. The CDR3 length is 15 residues. CDR1 is SQVTM and CDR2 is ANQGSEA in the germline V gene. The CDR3 sequence: CSGEGTSGAYNEQFF. In DNA form, the CDR3 reads TGCAGCGGTGAGGGGACTAGCGGGGCCTACAATGAGCAGTTCTTC.

The J gene is TRBJ2-5, the V gene TRBV7-9; perhaps TRBD2 as D (5 bases). V lost 7 bases and J lost 4, with 13 bases in between. Germline V lookup: CDR1 SEHNR, CDR2 FQNEAQ (reference sequence). The CDR3 is 13 amino acids. The CDR3 reads CASITLSGETQYF. DNA for the CDR3: TGTGCCAGCATCACGCTGAGCGGAGAGACCCAGTACTTC.

The rearrangement uses TRBV27 and TRBJ2-1; 8 bases align to TRBD2. Germline V CDR1 and CDR2: MNHEY, SMNVEV (reference sequence). V trimming: 8 bases; J trimming: 4 bases; junction bases outside the gene matches: 10. This CDR3 has 15 amino acids. The CDR3 DNA is TGTGCCAGCTCCCACAGCGGGGGACTTTACAATGAGCAGTTCTTC. Amino acid sequence: CASSHSGGLYNEQFF.

The chain combines TRBV27 with TRBJ2-1; 8 positions match TRBD1. This CDR3 region has 12 residues. Trimming at V came to 7 bases and at J to 10 bases, leaving 6 bases not matched to a gene. The germline gives CDR1 MNHEY, CDR2 SMNVEV (reference sequence). Here the CDR3 DNA reads TGTGCCAGCAAGACGACAGGGGACGAGCAGTTCTTC. Translated: CASKTTGDEQFF.

In this sample, this clonotype turned up many times. This chain connects TRBV7-2 to TRBJ2-5, with D possibly matching TRBD2 (6 bases). The CDR3 is made up of 15 amino acids. Trimming took 0 bases from V and 5 from J, leaving 13 bases between them. Germline assignment: CDR1 SGHTA and CDR2 FQGNSA. CDR3 sequence reads: CASSLAAGREETQYF. As DNA, the CDR3 is TGTGCCAGCAGCTTAGCTGCCGGGAGAGAGGAGACCCAGTACTTC.

The chain links TRBV4-3 to TRBJ2-1, with no clear D. Trimming cost V 4 bases and J 0 bases, with 7 bases left between them. The CDR3 runs to 14 residues. The V gene's germline CDR1 is LGHNA and CDR2 YSLEER. The CDR3 is CASSPSASYNEQFF. CDR3 nucleotides: TGCGCCAGCAGCCCTAGTGCCTCCTACAATGAGCAGTTCTTC.

This clonotype occurred a few times. The CDR3 region has the DNA TGTGCCAGCAGTTTAAGCGCAGGGTTCGCTGAAAAACTGTTTTTT. Its translation is CASSLSAGFAEKLFF. The V and J genes are TRBV28 and TRBJ1-4; D possibly corresponds to TRBD1 (5 bases). V gave up 2 bases and J gave up 7 bases, with 14 bases separating them. The CDR3 covers 15 residues. CDR1 MDHEN and CDR2 SYDVKM come from the germline V gene.

The genes are TRBV7-9 and TRBJ2-7; D gene unclear. The CDR3 covers 12 residues. Per germline, CDR1 SEHNR and CDR2 FQNEAQ (reference sequence). V was pared by 7 bases and J by 6 bases, with 13 bases between. CDR3 in amino acids: CASNFWAIEQYF. The CDR3 DNA reads TGTGCCAGCAACTTTTGGGCGATCGAGCAGTACTTC.

This clonotype was found a few times. The chain uses TRBV2 and TRBJ2-1, with D perhaps TRBD1 (5 bases). The V gene lost 2 bases and the J gene lost 5 bases, with 16 bases spanning the gap. The CDR3 is made up of 16 amino acids. Per the germline V gene, CDR1 is SNHLY and CDR2 is FYNNEI. The CDR3 spells CASSEWVQTAHNEQFF. CDR3 DNA sequence: TGTGCCAGCAGTGAATGGGTGCAGACAGCACACAATGAGCAGTTCTTC.

This clonotype was counted a few times. V usage is TRBV27 and J usage is TRBJ1-4, with 7 positions matching TRBD1. CDR3 size: 15 residues. V dropped 5 bases and J dropped 7; count of bases not matched to a gene: 10. Germline loops: CDR1 MNHEY, CDR2 SMNVEV (reference sequence). As DNA, the CDR3 is TGTGCCAGCAGTGTACAGGGGCGGCTACTTGAAAAACTGTTTTTT. It translates to CASSVQGRLLEKLFF.

This clonotype showed up just a few times. The CDR3 sequence is CASSDRYTGELFF. CDR3 sequence (DNA): TGCGCCAGCAGCGATAGATACACCGGGGAGCTGTTTTTT. V is TRBV5-1 and J is TRBJ2-2, with D uncertain. Germline CDR1 SGHRS, CDR2 YFSETQ. Between the trimmed V and J ends, which lost 4 bases and 3 bases, there was a span of 7 bases. The CDR3 length is 13 residues. Variable domain in full (rest from reference TRBV5-1 and TRBJ2-2): KAGVTQTPRYLIKTRGQQVTLSCSPISGHRSVSWYQQTPGQGLQFLFEYFSETQRNKGNFPGRFSGRQFSNSRSEMNVSTLELGDSALYLCASSDRYTGELFFGEGSRLTVL.

V and J are TRBV7-2 and TRBJ2-3, with TRBD2 matching over 8 bases. This CDR3 has 16 residues. With V trimmed by 0 bases and J by 1 base, 3 bases remained unmatched. The germline V gene has CDR1 SGHTA and CDR2 FQGNSA. As DNA, the CDR3 is TGTGCCAGCAGCTTAGCGTCGACTAGCGGCACAGATACGCAGTATTTT. Translated, it gives CASSLASTSGTDTQYF.

This clonotype was observed a few times. The chain combines TRBV20-1 with TRBJ2-7; tentatively, D is TRBD1 (7 bases). CDR3 length equals 16 residues. Germline-derived CDR1 and CDR2 are DFQATT and SNEGSKA (reference sequence). Trimming left V 1 base short and J 1 base short, with 17 bases between. This chain's CDR3 is CSARVPGRGESYEQYF. CDR3 DNA: TGCAGTGCTAGAGTTCCCGGCAGGGGGGAATCCTACGAGCAGTACTTC.

The sample holds many counts of this clonotype. The chain has TRBV5-1 and TRBJ2-7; tentative D call: TRBD1 (5 bases). The CDR3 length is 14 residues. Trimming took 4 bases from V and 2 from J, leaving 13 bases between them. Germline V gene lookup returns CDR1 SGHRS and CDR2 YFSETQ. CDR3 residues: CASSTIDRAYEQYF. CDR3 in DNA: TGCGCCAGCAGCACAATCGACAGAGCCTACGAGCAGTACTTC.

This clonotype was found many times. The chain has TRBV29-1 and TRBJ2-3; 9 bases are shared with TRBD1. CDR1 is SQVTM and CDR2 is ANQGSEA in the germline V gene. V shed 7 bases, J shed 2 bases, and the junction held 10 bases outside the gene matches. CDR3 size: 15 residues. CDR3 sequence (DNA): TGCAGCGGTTACAGGGGGCTAGGTTTCACAGATACGCAGTATTTT. Translation: CSGYRGLGFTDTQYF.

Note on this clonotype: One end of the junction fails to match germline, which may point to a read error. This chain connects TRBV12-3 or TRBV12-4 to TRBJ2-1; TRBD2 aligns across 8 bases. The CDR3 consists of 14 residues. CDR3 amino acids: CASSPGGPHNEQFF. The CDR3 nucleotides are TGTGCCAGCAGTCCGGGGGGGCCTCACAATGAACAGTTCTTC.

This chain uses TRBV6-1 with TRBJ2-7; no clear D gene. V lost 2 bases, J lost 11 bases, and 10 bases lay in between. The length of the CDR3 is 11 residues. Germline lookup yields CDR1 MNHNS and CDR2 SASEGT. This CDR3 is CASSELEIEYF. The CDR3 DNA reads as TGTGCCAGCAGTGAATTGGAGATTGAGTACTTC.

This clonotype was counted at least ten times. The chain links TRBV24-1 to TRBJ2-1; the D gene is possibly TRBD1 (6 bases). Trimming left V 5 bases short and J 7 bases short, with 14 bases between. Looked up from germline, CDR1 is KGHDR and CDR2 is SFDVKD. The CDR3 covers 14 residues. The CDR3 is CATSARGSLNEQFF. For the CDR3, the DNA is TGTGCCACCAGTGCCAGGGGAAGTCTAAATGAGCAGTTCTTC.

The rearrangement links TRBV7-8 to TRBJ2-7, with 8 bases identical to TRBD1. Trimming at V came to 2 bases and at J to 7 bases, leaving 7 bases not matched to a gene. This CDR3 contains 14 residues. Germline V gene sequence: CDR1 SGHVS, CDR2 FQNEAQ. As DNA, the CDR3 is TGTGCCAGCAGCTTACAGGGGGCGATAGAGGAGCAGTACTTC. Encoded protein: CASSLQGAIEEQYF.

This clonotype was counted only a few times. The chain recombines TRBV7-2 with TRBJ2-1; 10 bases fit TRBD2. This CDR3 is built from 15 residues. The V and J ends lost 5 bases and 4 bases, in that order; junction bases with no gene match: 5. Germline CDR1 is SGHTA and CDR2 is FQGNSA. The CDR3 here is CASSLGLAYYNEQFF. The CDR3, as DNA: TGTGCCAGCAGCCTGGGACTAGCGTATTACAATGAGCAGTTCTTC.

As for this clonotype: A clone one base away is much larger, so this may be a read error. V gene TRBV7-9 combines with J gene TRBJ2-1; tentative D call: TRBD1 (5 bases). CDR3 length equals 14 residues. Germline V gene data show CDR1 as SEHNR and CDR2 as FQNEAQ (reference sequence). Trimming removed 5 bases at V and 10 bases at J, with 18 bases between. The CDR3 is CASSPQGNSYEQFF. The CDR3 DNA sequence: TGTGCCAGCAGCCCCCAGGGTAACTCCTACGAGCAGTTCTTC. Drawing the rest from reference TRBV7-9 and TRBJ2-1, the complete variable domain is DTGVSQNPRHKITKRGQNVTFRCDPISEHNRLYWYRQTLGQGPEFLTYFQNEAQLEKSRLLSDRFSAERPKGSFSTLEIQRTEQGDSAMYLCASSPQGNSYEQFFGPGTRLTVL.

As regards this clonotype: Just one base apart from a much larger clone, this may be a read error. The chain recombines TRBV12-3 or TRBV12-4 with TRBJ2-7, with 9 positions matching TRBD1. The CDR3 is 15 residues long. Trimming took 7 bases from V and 7 from J; bases not matched to a gene: 14. The chain's CDR3 is CASTPNRGHQGEQYF. CDR3 DNA: TGTGCCAGCACCCCTAACAGGGGGCATCAAGGTGAGCAGTACTTC.

This clonotype was detected a few times. The chain combines TRBV7-6 with TRBJ2-1; maybe TRBD2 (5 bases). CDR3 length: 17 amino acids. Trimming took 2 bases from V and 2 from J, leaving 16 bases between them. Germline CDR1 is SGHVS and CDR2 is FNYEAQ. CDR3 residues: CASSLFNPRVAYNEQFF. The CDR3 nucleotides are TGTGCCAGCAGCTTATTCAACCCGAGGGTGGCCTACAATGAGCAGTTCTTC.